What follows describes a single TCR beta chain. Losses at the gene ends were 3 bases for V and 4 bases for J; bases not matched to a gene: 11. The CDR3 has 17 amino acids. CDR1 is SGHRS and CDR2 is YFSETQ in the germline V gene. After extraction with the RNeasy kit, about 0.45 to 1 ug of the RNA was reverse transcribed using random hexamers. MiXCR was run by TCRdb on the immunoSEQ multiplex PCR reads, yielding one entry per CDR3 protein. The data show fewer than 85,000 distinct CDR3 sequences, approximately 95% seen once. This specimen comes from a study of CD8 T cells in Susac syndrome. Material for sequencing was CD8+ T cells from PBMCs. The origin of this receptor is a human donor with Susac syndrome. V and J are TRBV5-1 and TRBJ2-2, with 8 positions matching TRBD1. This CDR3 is CASSSSSATGGTGELFF. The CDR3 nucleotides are TGCGCCAGCAGCTCCTCGTCCGCTACAGGGGGCACCGGGGAGCTGTTTTTT.